A single sample gave rise to the 15 T cell receptor beta chains below, sequenced in a study of T cell responses to AZD1222 COVID-19 vaccine. Data came from immunoSEQ multiplex PCR; TCRdb stores just in-frame clones and leaves some out. Altogether 150,000 to 200,000 clones are present, about 92% being singletons, with the ten largest covering over 1%. The sample here was peripheral blood, taken on day 0 of AZD1222 vaccination. These receptors came from an adult in good health.

This chain connects TRBV2 to TRBJ1-1; D gene unclear. Germline V gene data show CDR1 as SNHLY and CDR2 as FYNNEI. V was trimmed by 3 bases and J by 0 bases, leaving 11 bases between them. The CDR3 is made up of 15 amino acids. CDR3 nucleotide sequence: TGTGCCAGCAGTGATAGTGTGTCCCTGAACACTGAAGCTTTCTTT. Its translation: CASSDSVSLNTEAFF.

This rearrangement joins TRBV10-3 to TRBJ1-3, with D hard to call. V was trimmed by 1 base and J by 0 bases, leaving 7 bases between them. CDR1 is ENHRY, CDR2 SYGVKD, per germline. There are 15 residues in the CDR3. The CDR3 DNA is TGTGCCATCAGTGAGTGGTCGAGCTCTGGAAACACCATATATTTT. This encodes CAISEWSSSGNTIYF.

J is TRBJ1-5 and V is TRBV6-2 or TRBV6-3; D remains ambiguous. Trimming left V 1 base short and J 0 bases short, with 16 bases between. The CDR3 covers 18 residues. Per germline, CDR1 MNHEY and CDR2 SVGEGT. CDR3 in DNA: TGTGCCAGCAGTTACTACGGATTCTCGCGTGATAGCAATCAGCCCCAGCATTTT. Encoded protein: CASSYYGFSRDSNQPQHF.

The table lists this clone with a few counts. This chain connects TRBV7-2 to TRBJ1-1, with 7 bases lining up with TRBD1. The CDR3 runs to 15 residues. Germline CDR1 reads SGHTA; CDR2 reads FQGNSA. Trimming cost V 4 bases and J 1 base; bases outside gene matches: 6. Here the CDR3 DNA reads TGTGCCAGCAGCTCTCCGGACAGGTGGAACACTGAAGCTTTCTTT. Translation gives CASSSPDRWNTEAFF.

This clone was seen a single time. J is TRBJ1-6 and V is TRBV20-1; 7 nucleotides match TRBD1. V shed 3 bases and J 8 bases; nucleotides not matched to a gene: 7. This CDR3 spans 14 amino acids. Per the germline V gene, CDR1 is DFQATT and CDR2 is SNEGSKA (reference sequence). In DNA form, the CDR3 reads TGCAGTGCTAGTACCGGGACAGTAGATTCACCCCTCCACTTT. It translates to CSASTGTVDSPLHF.

Only one count was recorded for this clone. The chain combines TRBV3-1 (or the pseudogene TRBV3-2) with TRBJ2-3; no clear D. Between the trimmed V and J ends, which lost 4 bases and 3 bases, there was a span of 8 bases. This CDR3 comprises 13 residues. The V gene's germline CDR1 is LGHDT and CDR2 YNNKEL (reference sequence). The CDR3 loop reads CASSPHGTDTQYF. The CDR3, as DNA: TGTGCCAGCAGCCCCCATGGAACAGATACGCAGTATTTT.

V is TRBV7-9 and J is TRBJ2-7; 9 nucleotides line up with TRBD1. Germline V CDR1 and CDR2: SEHNR, FQNEAQ (reference sequence). The CDR3 has 14 amino acids. V was clipped by 5 bases and J by 2 bases; unmatched bases: 4. CDR3 protein: CASSERQGAYEQYF. CDR3 nucleotides: TGTGCCAGCAGCGAGAGACAGGGGGCCTACGAGCAGTACTTC.

The chain employs TRBV19 and TRBJ1-6, with a tentative D call TRBD1 (6 bases). Germline values: CDR1 LNHDA, CDR2 SQIVND (reference sequence). V was cut by 5 bases and J by 7 bases, with 18 bases left in between. CDR3 size: 16 residues. Here the CDR3 DNA reads TGTGCCAGTAGTGCCCAAACCACAGGGTCCAATTCACCCCTCCACTTT. Its translation is CASSAQTTGSNSPLHF.

The CDR3 here is CASTPNRDREPYF. DNA for the CDR3: TGTGCCAGCACCCCCAATCGAGACAGGGAACCGTATTTT. The rearrangement uses TRBV2 and TRBJ2-3; 7 nucleotides align to TRBD1. The CDR3 has 13 residues. After removal of 7 bases from V and 14 bases from J, the junction contained 15 bases not matched to a gene. The germline V gene encodes CDR1 SNHLY and CDR2 FYNNEI.

This clone occurred a few times. V gene TRBV5-1 combines with J gene TRBJ1-1; D unresolved. From germline, CDR1 is SGHRS and CDR2 YFSETQ. The V end lost 6 bases, the J end lost 0 bases, and 9 bases lay between the germline ends. The length of the CDR3 is 13 residues. The CDR3 DNA sequence: TGCGCCAGCAAGGAAGGGCTGAACACTGAAGCTTTCTTT. Translated: CASKEGLNTEAFF. Filled out from reference TRBV5-1 and TRBJ1-1, the complete variable domain reads KAGVTQTPRYLIKTRGQQVTLSCSPISGHRSVSWYQQTPGQGLQFLFEYFSETQRNKGNFPGRFSGRQFSNSRSEMNVSTLELGDSALYLCASKEGLNTEAFFGQGTRLTVV.

In nucleotides, the CDR3 is TGTGCCAGCAGTTACGCCCAGGGGGTCTATGTGGGCTACACCTTC. Translating gives CASSYAQGVYVGYTF. The chain recombines TRBV6-6 with TRBJ1-2; 7 positions match TRBD1. CDR1 is MNHNY, CDR2 SVGAGI, per germline (reference sequence). CDR3 length: 15 amino acids. V lost 2 bases and J lost 8; bases outside the gene matches: 11.

This rearrangement joins TRBV7-3 to TRBJ2-1, with a tentative D call TRBD1 (6 bases). CDR3 length equals 14 residues. Per the germline V gene, CDR1 is SGHTA and CDR2 is FQGTGA. With 5 bases removed from V and 4 bases from J, the gap between germline ends came to 12 bases. As DNA, the CDR3 is TGTGCCAGCAGCAAAACAGGGTTATACAATGAGCAGTTCTTC. Translating gives CASSKTGLYNEQFF.

This clone was seen a handful of times. V usage is TRBV30 and J usage is TRBJ1-1; D is undetermined. Trimming removed 4 bases from V and 7 bases from J, with 16 bases in between. The CDR3 totals 13 residues. Germline CDR1 reads GTSNPN; CDR2 reads SVGIG (reference sequence). DNA of the CDR3: TGTGCCTGGACCACAAGAGGGCCGCTTGAAGCTTTCTTT. This codes for CAWTTRGPLEAFF. Filled out from reference TRBV30 and TRBJ1-1, the complete variable domain reads SQTIHQWPATLVQPVGSPLSLECTVEGTSNPNLYWYRQAAGRGLQLLFYSVGIGQISSEVPQNLSASRPQDRQFILSSKKLLLSDSGFYLCAWTTRGPLEAFFGQGTRLTVV.

The chain is built from TRBV7-3 and TRBJ1-6; perhaps TRBD1 as D (5 bases). The V gene's germline CDR1 is SGHTA and CDR2 FQGTGA. The V end was cut by 2 bases, the J end by 7 bases, with 12 bases between. This CDR3 is built from 15 residues. The DNA for the CDR3 is TGTGCCAGCAGCTTAGGGGCAGGGAACAATTCACCCCTCCACTTT. Its protein product is CASSLGAGNNSPLHF.

This clone appeared a few times. The CDR3 bases are TGCGCCAGCAGGGCCCAGCGGGGGGGCGACGCAGATACGCAGTATTTT. Its protein product is CASRAQRGGDADTQYF. The V call is TRBV4-1, the J call TRBJ2-3, with TRBD2 matching over 10 bases. CDR3 length: 16 amino acids. Germline assignment: CDR1 MGHRA and CDR2 YSYEKL. J lost 4 bases, V lost 6 bases, and 10 bases had no gene match.